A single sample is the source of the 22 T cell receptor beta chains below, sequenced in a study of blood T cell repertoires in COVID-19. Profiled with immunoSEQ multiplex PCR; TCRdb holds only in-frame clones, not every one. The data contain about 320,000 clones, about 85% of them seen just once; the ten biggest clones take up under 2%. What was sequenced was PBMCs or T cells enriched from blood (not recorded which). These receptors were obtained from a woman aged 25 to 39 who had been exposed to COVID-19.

The CDR3 loop reads CASSLPLGGETQYF. The DNA for the CDR3 is TGCGCCAGCAGCTTGCCCCTCGGGGGAGAGACCCAGTACTTC. V usage is TRBV5-1 and J usage is TRBJ2-5; TRBD2 might be the D (6 bases). CDR3 length: 14 residues. The V gene's germline CDR1 is SGHRS and CDR2 YFSETQ. The V end was cut by 1 base, the J end by 4 bases, with 11 bases between.

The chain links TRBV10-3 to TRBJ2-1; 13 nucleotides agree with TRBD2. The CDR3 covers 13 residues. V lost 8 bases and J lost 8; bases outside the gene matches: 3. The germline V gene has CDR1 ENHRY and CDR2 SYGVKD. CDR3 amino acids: CAIGTSGAHEQFF. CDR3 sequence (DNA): TGTGCCATCGGGACTAGCGGGGCCCATGAGCAGTTCTTC.

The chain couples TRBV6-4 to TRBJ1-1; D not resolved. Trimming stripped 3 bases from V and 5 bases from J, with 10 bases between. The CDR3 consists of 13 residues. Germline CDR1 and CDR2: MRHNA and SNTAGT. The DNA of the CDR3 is TGTGCCAGCAGTGAGAGACGCGGGACTGAAGCTTTCTTT. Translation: CASSERRGTEAFF.

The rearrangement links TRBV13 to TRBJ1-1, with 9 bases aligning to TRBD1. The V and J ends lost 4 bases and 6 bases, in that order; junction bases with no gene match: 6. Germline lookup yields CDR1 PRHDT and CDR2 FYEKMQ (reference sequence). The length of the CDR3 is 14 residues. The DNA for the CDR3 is TGTGCCAGCAGCTGGGGACAGGGATTGGCTGAAGCTTTCTTT. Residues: CASSWGQGLAEAFF.

The CDR3: CAISESMDTYQPQHF. In nucleotides, the CDR3 is TGTGCCATCAGTGAGTCCATGGACACCTATCAGCCCCAGCATTTT. The V and J genes are TRBV10-3 and TRBJ1-5, with D maybe TRBD1 (5 bases). The CDR3 is 15 amino acids. V dropped 0 bases and J dropped 5 bases, with 11 bases sitting between them. Germline V gives CDR1 ENHRY, CDR2 SYGVKD.

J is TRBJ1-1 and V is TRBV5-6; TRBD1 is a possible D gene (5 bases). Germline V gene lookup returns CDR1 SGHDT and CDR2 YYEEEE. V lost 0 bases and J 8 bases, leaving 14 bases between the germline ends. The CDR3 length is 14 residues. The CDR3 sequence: CASSLDSTGEEAFF. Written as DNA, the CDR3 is TGTGCCAGCAGCTTGGATTCAACAGGAGAAGAAGCTTTCTTT.

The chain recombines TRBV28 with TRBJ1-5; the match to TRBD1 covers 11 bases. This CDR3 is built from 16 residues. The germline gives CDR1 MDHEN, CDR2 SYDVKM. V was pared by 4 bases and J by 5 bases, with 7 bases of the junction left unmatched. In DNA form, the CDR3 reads TGTGCCAGCAGTTCACAAGGACAGGGGGCGCATCAGCCCCAGCATTTT. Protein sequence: CASSSQGQGAHQPQHF.

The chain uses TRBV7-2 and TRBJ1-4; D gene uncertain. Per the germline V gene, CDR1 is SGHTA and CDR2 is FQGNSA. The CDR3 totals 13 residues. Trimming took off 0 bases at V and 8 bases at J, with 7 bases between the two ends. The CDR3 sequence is CASSLATGEKLFF. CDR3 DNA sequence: TGTGCCAGCAGCTTAGCGACTGGGGAAAAACTGTTTTTT.

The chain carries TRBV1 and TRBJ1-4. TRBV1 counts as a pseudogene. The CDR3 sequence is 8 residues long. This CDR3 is CTSSPFRF. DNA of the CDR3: TGCACCAGCAGCCCGTTTCGTTTT.

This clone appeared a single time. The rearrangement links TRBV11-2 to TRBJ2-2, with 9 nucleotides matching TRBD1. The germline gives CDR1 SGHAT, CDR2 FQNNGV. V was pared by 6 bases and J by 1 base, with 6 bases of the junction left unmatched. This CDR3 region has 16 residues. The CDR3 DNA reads TGTGCCAGCAGTTCGCTGGACAGGGGGAACACCGGGGAGCTGTTTTTT. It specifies CASSSLDRGNTGELFF.

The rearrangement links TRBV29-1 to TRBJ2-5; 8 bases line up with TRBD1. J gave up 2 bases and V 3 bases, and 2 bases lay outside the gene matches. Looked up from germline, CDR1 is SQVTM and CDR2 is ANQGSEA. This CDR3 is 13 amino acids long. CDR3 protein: CSVDRGQQETQYF. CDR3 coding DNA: TGCAGCGTTGACAGGGGGCAACAAGAGACCCAGTACTTC.

The CDR3 region has the DNA TGTGCCAGCAGCTTGGATCCGGTGATTGTCTCTGGAAACACCATATATTTT. Translation gives CASSLDPVIVSGNTIYF. The chain recombines TRBV5-4 with TRBJ1-3, with D hard to call. V lost 0 bases, J lost 0 bases, and 13 bases lay in between. The CDR3 loop spans 17 amino acids. Germline CDR1 is SGHNT and CDR2 is YYREEE (reference sequence).

The CDR3 region has the DNA TGTGCCACCAGGGGGGGGGCCTCCTACGAGCAGTACTTC. It translates to CATRGGASYEQYF. J is TRBJ2-7 and V is TRBV24-1; D perhaps matches TRBD2 (7 bases). The length of the CDR3 is 13 residues. Germline V gene data show CDR1 as KGHDR and CDR2 as SFDVKD. V was cut by 7 bases and J by 0 bases, with 9 bases left in between.

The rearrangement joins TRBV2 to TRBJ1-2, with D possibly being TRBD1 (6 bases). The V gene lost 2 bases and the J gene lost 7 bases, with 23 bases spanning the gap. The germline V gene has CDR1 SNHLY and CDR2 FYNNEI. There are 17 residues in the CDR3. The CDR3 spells CASSERTASILTFGYTF. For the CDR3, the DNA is TGTGCCAGCAGTGAAAGGACAGCCAGCATCTTAACTTTTGGCTACACCTTC.

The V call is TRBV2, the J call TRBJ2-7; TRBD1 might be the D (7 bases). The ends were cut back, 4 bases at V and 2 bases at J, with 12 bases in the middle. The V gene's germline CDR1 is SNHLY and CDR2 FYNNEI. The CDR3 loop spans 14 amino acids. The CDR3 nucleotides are TGTGCCAGCAGTGGGGCGGGGACAGCCTACGAGCAGTACTTC. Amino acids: CASSGAGTAYEQYF.

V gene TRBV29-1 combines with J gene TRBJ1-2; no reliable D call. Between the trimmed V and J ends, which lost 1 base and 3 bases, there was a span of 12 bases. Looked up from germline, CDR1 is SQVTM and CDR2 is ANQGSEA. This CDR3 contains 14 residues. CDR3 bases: TGCAGCGTTGAAGCCGGGAGAGTAGACTATGGCTACACCTTC. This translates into CSVEAGRVDYGYTF.

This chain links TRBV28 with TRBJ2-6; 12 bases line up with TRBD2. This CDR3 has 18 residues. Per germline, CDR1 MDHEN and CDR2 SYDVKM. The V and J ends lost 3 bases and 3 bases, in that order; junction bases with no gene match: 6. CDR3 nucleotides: TGTGCCAGCAGTTTCTCTAGCGGGGGGGCCAATGGGGCCAACGTCCTGACTTTC. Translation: CASSFSSGGANGANVLTF.

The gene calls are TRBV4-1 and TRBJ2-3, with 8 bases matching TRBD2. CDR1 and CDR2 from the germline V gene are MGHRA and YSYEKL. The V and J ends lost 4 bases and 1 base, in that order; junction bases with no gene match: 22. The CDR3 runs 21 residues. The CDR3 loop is CASSPRLTGGTRGVGTDTQYF. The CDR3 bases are TGCGCCAGCAGCCCGCGTCTTACGGGGGGGACCCGGGGCGTCGGCACAGATACGCAGTATTTT.

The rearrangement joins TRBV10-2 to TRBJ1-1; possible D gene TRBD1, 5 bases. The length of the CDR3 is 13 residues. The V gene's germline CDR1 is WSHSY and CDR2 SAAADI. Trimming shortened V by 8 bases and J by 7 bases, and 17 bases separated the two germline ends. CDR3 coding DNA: TGCGCCAGCCACATTGGCAGGGCCCGTGAAGCTTTCTTT. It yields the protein CASHIGRAREAFF.

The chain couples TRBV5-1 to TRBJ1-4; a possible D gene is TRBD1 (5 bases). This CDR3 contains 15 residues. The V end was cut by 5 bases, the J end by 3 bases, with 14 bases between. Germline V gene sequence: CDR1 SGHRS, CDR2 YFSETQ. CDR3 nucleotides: TGCGCCAGCAGTCCACGGACAATTTCTAATGAAAAACTGTTTTTT. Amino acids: CASSPRTISNEKLFF.

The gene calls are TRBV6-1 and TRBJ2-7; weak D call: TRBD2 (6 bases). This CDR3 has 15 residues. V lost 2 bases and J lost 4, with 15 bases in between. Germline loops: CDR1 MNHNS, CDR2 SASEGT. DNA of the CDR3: TGTGCCAGCAGTGAATTACCTAGCGTGCCATACGAGCAGTACTTC. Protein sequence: CASSELPSVPYEQYF.

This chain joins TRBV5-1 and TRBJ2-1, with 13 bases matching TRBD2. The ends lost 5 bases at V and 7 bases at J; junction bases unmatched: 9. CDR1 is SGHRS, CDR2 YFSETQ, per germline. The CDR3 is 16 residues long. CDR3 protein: CASSSLTSGRANEQFF. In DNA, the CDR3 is TGCGCCAGCAGTTCGCTAACTAGCGGGAGGGCGAATGAGCAGTTCTTC. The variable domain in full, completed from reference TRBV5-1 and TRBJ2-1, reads KAGVTQTPRYLIKTRGQQVTLSCSPISGHRSVSWYQQTPGQGLQFLFEYFSETQRNKGNFPGRFSGRQFSNSRSEMNVSTLELGDSALYLCASSSLTSGRANEQFFGPGTRLTVL.